The T cell receptor (beta chain) described here comes from a study of cytomegalovirus exposure and HLA in healthy donors. Turning to the study itself: Membership in the Caucasian-associated ancestry cluster was found for about 84% of around 380 genotyped donors.

Study findings and constraints: It was reportedly the case that the classifier diagnosed cytomegalovirus status with high specificity and sensitivity. Most TCR sequences were seen very rarely across donors, but some public TCRs occurred in many. In a later analysis, most CMV-associated TCR beta chains appeared HLA-restricted.

This CDR3 region has 15 residues. The V end was cut by 6 bases, the J end by 4 bases, with 16 bases between. Looked up from germline, CDR1 is MDHEN and CDR2 is SYDVKM. To note about this clone: Antigen: not known.

Amplification used 60 Vbeta primers and 13 Jbeta primers. The method was immunoSEQ multiplex PCR; TCRdb's version includes in-frame clones alone and lacks a portion of them. Among more than 110,000 clones listed, roughly 77% were seen once. The sequenced sample consisted of PBMCs. V and J are TRBV28 and TRBJ1-3, with a weak D call TRBD1 (5 bases). This receptor was identified in a female donor in good health and CMV-seronegative. CDR3 nucleotide sequence: TGTGCCAGCAGGTATTCAGGGACTGAAGGAAACACCATATATTTT. Translated: CASRYSGTEGNTIYF.